This TCR beta chain was sequenced during a study of HIV-infected patients and healthy controls. No cell fractionation was done, so the repertoire covers all unsorted peripheral blood T cells. As controls, 10 to 11 uninfected healthy donors gave samples, and a handful of gave a couple of samples approximately three months apart. Trimming took off 6 bases at V and 6 bases at J, with 18 bases between the two ends. This CDR3 region has 14 residues. Per the germline V gene, CDR1 is MNHEY and CDR2 is SMNVEV (reference sequence). 450 to 600 ng RNA was reverse transcribed with alpha and beta constant-region primers. Alpha and beta chain libraries were made separately by chain-specific third strand synthesis with multiplexing indices. TCRdb called the 5' RACE reads again in MiXCR, with one record for every CDR3 protein. This sample yields 13,000 or so distinct CDR3 sequences, of which roughly 9.6% are seen a single time; 6% to 7% belongs to the top ten.

A few counts support this clonotype. Sequencing used blood. This TCR was recovered from an adult in good health. The V gene is TRBV27, the J gene TRBJ2-7, with D tentatively TRBD1 (6 bases). The CDR3 reads CASSLDRSLSEQYF. CDR3 nucleotides: TGTGCCAGCAGCTTAGACAGGTCACTCTCCGAGCAGTACTTC.